One and the same sample provided the 27 T cell receptor beta chains below, sequenced in a study of T cells in Graves' hyperthyroidism and ophthalmopathy. Regions amplified from RNA transcripts were the TCR beta CDR3 regions. Using the HTBI primer set, a first-round RT-PCR was run on the TCR CDR3. TCRdb reanalysed the multiplex PCR reads using MiXCR and keeps one entry per CDR3 protein. This repertoire shows hundreds of thousands of distinct CDR3 sequences, around 40% found once; its top ten account for roughly 30%. The sequenced sample was blood. The receptors were gathered from a woman aged 40 to 49 with Graves' hyperthyroidism.

The table lists this clonotype with a count of one. Germline is not matched at one junction end, which may reflect a read error. The chain joins TRBV14 to TRBJ2-5; D remains ambiguous. The CDR3 sequence is 15 residues long. The germline V gene encodes CDR1 SGHDN and CDR2 FVKESK. The CDR3 sequence is CASSPRGEHQETRYF. The CDR3 coding sequence is TGTGCCAGCAGCCCGAGAGGTGAACACCAAGAGACCCGGTACTTC.

This clonotype was observed at least ten times. This chain uses TRBV20-1 with TRBJ1-1; possible D gene TRBD1, 6 bases. Germline V gene lookup returns CDR1 DFQATT and CDR2 SNEGSKA (reference sequence). This CDR3 has 12 residues. The CDR3, as DNA: TGCAGGCCAGGACAGCCGAACACTGAAGCTTTCTTT. Encoded protein: CRPGQPNTEAFF.

This clonotype was found many times. The rearrangement joins TRBV7-3 to TRBJ2-2; D is possibly TRBD1 (5 bases). The V end was cut by 3 bases, the J end by 5 bases, with 16 bases between. Per the germline V gene, CDR1 is SGHTA and CDR2 is FQGTGA. The CDR3 length is 16 residues. In DNA, the CDR3 is TGTGCCAGCAGCTTCCACAGGACAAGCTGGACCGGGGAGCTGTTTTTT. It specifies CASSFHRTSWTGELFF.

A remark on this clonotype: No conserved phenylalanine or tryptophan ends this CDR3, so it is likely a read error. The V gene is TRBV7-9, the J gene TRBJ2-7, with TRBD2 as a possible D gene (6 bases). Germline lookup yields CDR1 SEHNR and CDR2 FQNEAQ (reference sequence). The CDR3 is 12 residues long. CDR3 sequence reads: CAGSLADGGQYL. Here the CDR3 DNA reads TGTGCCGGCAGCTTAGCGGACGGAGGGCAGTACCTC.

This clonotype was counted between two and nine times. The V and J genes are TRBV6-6 and TRBJ1-1; 7 positions agree with TRBD1. The CDR3 length is 14 residues. Trimming took 2 bases from V and 3 from J; bases not matched to a gene: 3. Per the germline V gene, CDR1 is MNHNY and CDR2 is SVGAGI (reference sequence). CDR3 nucleotide sequence: TGTGCCAGCAGTTACCCCCAGGGGGACACTGAAGCTTTCTTT. Its translation: CASSYPQGDTEAFF.

The sample holds many counts of this clonotype. The V call is TRBV7-2, the J call TRBJ1-2; D unclear. Germline V lookup: CDR1 SGHTA, CDR2 FQGNSA. The CDR3 is 14 residues long. V was shortened by 8 bases and J by 4 bases, with 17 bases between the two germline ends. The CDR3 sequence: CASGETLILYGYTF. DNA of the CDR3: TGTGCCAGCGGCGAGACACTGATCCTCTATGGCTACACCTTC. The full variable domain, rest sourced from reference TRBV7-2 and TRBJ1-2, is GAGVSQSPSNKVTEKGKDVELRCDPISGHTALYWYRQSLGQGLEFLIYFQGNSAPDKSGLPSDRFSAERTGGSVSTLTIQRTQQEDSAVYLCASGETLILYGYTFGSGTRLTVV.

The rearrangement uses TRBV20-1 and TRBJ1-2; a weak D match, TRBD1 (5 bases). Germline V lookup: CDR1 DFQATT, CDR2 SNEGSKA (reference sequence). CDR3 length: 11 amino acids. The ends were cut back, 4 bases at V and 4 bases at J, with 7 bases in the middle. The CDR3 DNA sequence: TGCAGTGCTATAGACAGCTATGGCTACACCTTC. This encodes CSAIDSYGYTF.

This chain uses TRBV25-1 with TRBJ1-3; no clear D gene. Germline V gene sequence: CDR1 MGHDK, CDR2 SYGVNS. Trimming removed 11 bases from V and 0 bases from J, with 8 bases in between. This CDR3 comprises 12 residues. This CDR3 reads CAWSGSGNTIYF. As DNA, the CDR3 is TGTGCCTGGAGTGGCTCTGGAAACACCATATATTTT.

This sequence joins TRBV10-3 and TRBJ1-5, with a possible D match to TRBD1 (5 bases). With 4 bases removed from V and 15 bases from J, the gap between germline ends came to 19 bases. The CDR3 is made up of 13 amino acids. Germline V gives CDR1 ENHRY, CDR2 SYGVKD. The CDR3 spells CAISGMGDPSLHF. In DNA form, the CDR3 reads TGTGCCATCAGTGGAATGGGGGATCCTTCCCTGCATTTT.

This clonotype has a handful of counts. This chain uses TRBV5-1 with TRBJ1-3, with D perhaps TRBD1 (6 bases). Germline assignment: CDR1 SGHRS and CDR2 YFSETQ. Trimming removed 5 bases from V and 0 bases from J, with 9 bases in between. The CDR3 extends over 14 amino acids. CDR3 residues: CASRHRDSGNTIYF. As DNA, the CDR3 is TGCGCCAGCAGACACAGGGACTCTGGAAACACCATATATTTT. The variable domain in full, completed from reference TRBV5-1 and TRBJ1-3, reads KAGVTQTPRYLIKTRGQQVTLSCSPISGHRSVSWYQQTPGQGLQFLFEYFSETQRNKGNFPGRFSGRQFSNSRSEMNVSTLELGDSALYLCASRHRDSGNTIYFGEGSWLTVV.

This clonotype was detected a few times. J is TRBJ1-3 and V is TRBV9; D may be TRBD1 (5 bases). Trimming cost V 0 bases and J 3 bases, with 13 bases left between them. This CDR3 contains 16 residues. Germline lookup yields CDR1 SGDLS and CDR2 YYNGEE. In DNA, the CDR3 is TGTGCCAGCAGCGTAGAGGGGACGGGGGGTGGAAACACCATATATTTT. Translation gives CASSVEGTGGGNTIYF.

This clonotype was detected ten times or more. V gene TRBV10-3 combines with J gene TRBJ2-5, with 11 bases fitting TRBD1. The CDR3 is made up of 15 amino acids. Germline V lookup: CDR1 ENHRY, CDR2 SYGVKD. With 2 bases clipped from V and 3 bases from J, the junction kept 2 bases outside the gene matches. This CDR3 reads CAISEVGQGEETQYF. As DNA, the CDR3 is TGTGCCATCAGTGAGGTGGGACAGGGGGAAGAGACCCAGTACTTC.

This chain connects TRBV6-1 to TRBJ1-1; D remains unclear. Trimming cost V 6 bases and J 5 bases, with 19 bases left between them. CDR1 is MNHNS, CDR2 SASEGT, per germline. This CDR3 is built from 15 residues. The CDR3 region has the DNA TGTGCCAGCAGATCCTTCGGGGTAAAAAAGACTGAAGCTTTCTTT. Protein: CASRSFGVKKTEAFF.

The sample holds many counts of this clonotype. The chain links TRBV7-2 to TRBJ2-6, with 9 bases lining up with TRBD1. CDR3 length: 19 amino acids. Germline V gene lookup returns CDR1 SGHTA and CDR2 FQGNSA. The V and J ends lost 2 bases and 0 bases, in that order; junction bases with no gene match: 8. Written as DNA, the CDR3 is TGTGCCAGCAGCTTAAGGTTGGGACAGGGCCTCTCTGGGGCCAACGTCCTGACTTTC. It is translated as CASSLRLGQGLSGANVLTF. The full variable domain, in which reference TRBV7-2 and TRBJ2-6 provide the parts outside the CDR3, is GAGVSQSPSNKVTEKGKDVELRCDPISGHTALYWYRQSLGQGLEFLIYFQGNSAPDKSGLPSDRFSAERTGGSVSTLTIQRTQQEDSAVYLCASSLRLGQGLSGANVLTFGAGSRLTVL.

This clonotype came up many times. CDR3 region: CATSRTETQYF. The CDR3 DNA sequence: TGTGCCACCAGCAGAACGGAGACCCAGTACTTC. The genes are TRBV15 and TRBJ2-5; no clear D. The CDR3 contains 11 residues. Germline CDR1 LNHNV, CDR2 YYDKDF (reference sequence). V lost 2 bases, J lost 5 bases, and 3 bases lay in between.

Points on this clonotype: A clone one base away is much larger, so this may be a read error. The V call is TRBV10-3, the J call TRBJ1-2, with TRBD1 matching 11 bases. The V gene end was trimmed by 10 bases and the J gene end by 8 bases; junction bases not matched to a gene: 9. Germline loops: CDR1 ENHRY, CDR2 SYGVKD. The CDR3 extends over 13 amino acids. The CDR3 reads CATRLDRGPGYTF. CDR3 DNA: TGTGCCACCAGATTGGACAGGGGGCCAGGCTACACCTTC.

This chain uses TRBV6-5 with TRBJ1-6; 8 positions agree with TRBD1. From germline, CDR1 is MNHEY and CDR2 SVGAGI. The V segment lost 5 bases and the J segment 3 bases; nucleotides outside the gene matches: 3. This CDR3 has 15 amino acids. The CDR3 sequence: CASSTQGVYNSPLHF. The CDR3, as DNA: TGTGCCAGCAGTACACAGGGGGTCTATAATTCACCCCTCCACTTT.

This clonotype was detected many times. The genes are TRBV10-1 and TRBJ2-5; D uncertain. Per germline, CDR1 WNHNN and CDR2 SYGVQD (reference sequence). The CDR3 covers 14 residues. Trimming stripped 3 bases from V and 0 bases from J, with 8 bases between. CDR3: CASSDLADQETQYF. DNA for the CDR3: TGCGCCAGCAGTGATTTGGCAGACCAAGAGACCCAGTACTTC.

The chain combines TRBV10-3 with TRBJ1-1; TRBD1 might be the D (6 bases). The CDR3 has 16 residues. Trimming shortened V by 3 bases and J by 2 bases, and 16 bases separated the two germline ends. Looked up from germline, CDR1 is ENHRY and CDR2 is SYGVKD. CDR3 nucleotide sequence: TGTGCCATCAGTGATAGTGATAACAGGGCCAACACTGAAGCTTTCTTT. It specifies CAISDSDNRANTEAFF.

Comments on this clonotype: The CDR3 ends on some other residue instead of the conserved phenylalanine or tryptophan, so this is likely a read error. Because the CDR3's place on the DNA is in doubt, the DNA is left out and the CDR3 is given as listed by TCRdb. This chain connects TRBV7-3 to TRBJ2-2; the DNA was not used to check the table's D call, TRBD1. Ends included, the CDR3 has 8 residues. The germline CDR1 and CDR2 sequences are SGHTA and FQGTGA. The CDR3 loop reads CASSPRDR.

Many counts were recorded for this clonotype. The rearrangement links TRBV20-1 to TRBJ1-2, with D unresolved. V was trimmed by 5 bases and J by 2 bases, leaving 9 bases between them. The germline CDR1 and CDR2 sequences are DFQATT and SNEGSKA (reference sequence). The CDR3 extends over 12 amino acids. The CDR3 is CSAPESNYGYTF. The CDR3 coding sequence is TGCAGTGCTCCTGAGTCGAACTATGGCTACACCTTC.

The chain employs TRBV5-1 and TRBJ1-4; 7 nucleotides line up with TRBD1. In germline, CDR1 is SGHRS, CDR2 YFSETQ. V lost 0 bases, J lost 6 bases, and 5 bases stayed unmatched. There are 15 residues in the CDR3. This CDR3 reads CASSLEGQQYEKLFF. As DNA, the CDR3 is TGCGCCAGCAGCTTGGAGGGACAGCAGTATGAAAAACTGTTTTTT.

V gene TRBV27 combines with J gene TRBJ2-2; D not resolved. The CDR3 loop spans 13 amino acids. The germline V gene has CDR1 MNHEY and CDR2 SMNVEV (reference sequence). V gave up 8 bases and J gave up 7 bases, with 14 bases separating them. The CDR3 loop is CASCPSGLGELFF. As DNA, the CDR3 is TGTGCCAGCTGCCCAAGTGGCCTCGGGGAGCTGTTTTTT.

This clonotype was detected many times. The chain has TRBV5-1 and TRBJ2-6; D uncertain. Deletions cut 0 bases from V and 1 base from J, with 17 bases between. Germline V gene data show CDR1 as SGHRS and CDR2 as YFSETQ. CDR3 length: 19 residues. The CDR3 DNA reads TGCGCCAGCAGCTTGGCCGAGGTGGCCTTCGGTTCTGGGGCCAACGTCCTGACTTTC. Amino acid sequence: CASSLAEVAFGSGANVLTF. Using reference TRBV5-1 and TRBJ2-6 for the parts outside the CDR3, the full variable domain is KAGVTQTPRYLIKTRGQQVTLSCSPISGHRSVSWYQQTPGQGLQFLFEYFSETQRNKGNFPGRFSGRQFSNSRSEMNVSTLELGDSALYLCASSLAEVAFGSGANVLTFGAGSRLTVL.

In the case of this clonotype: This may arise from a read error, as a much more abundant clone is one base away. The chain is built from TRBV7-2 and TRBJ1-5; no clear D. This CDR3 has 13 residues. From germline, CDR1 is SGHTA and CDR2 FQGNSA. The V and J ends lost 1 base and 6 bases respectively, with 7 bases between them. For the CDR3, the DNA is TGTGCCAGCAGCTTAGGACATCGTCAGCCCCAGCATTTT. It specifies CASSLGHRQPQHF.

This clonotype was seen only once. V and J are TRBV20-1 and TRBJ1-1; 8 nucleotides line up with TRBD1. After removal of 8 bases from V and 3 bases from J, the junction contained 11 bases not matched to a gene. There are 14 residues in the CDR3. Per germline, CDR1 DFQATT and CDR2 SNEGSKA (reference sequence). CDR3 sequence: CSPAKTQGDTEAFF. Here the CDR3 DNA reads TGCAGTCCCGCTAAAACACAGGGGGACACTGAAGCTTTCTTT.

This clonotype occurred many times. This chain joins TRBV29-1 and TRBJ1-2, with D tentatively TRBD1 (6 bases). The CDR3 spans 14 residues. Between the trimmed V and J ends, which lost 4 bases and 1 base, there was a span of 13 bases. Germline CDR1 is SQVTM and CDR2 is ANQGSEA. The CDR3 is CSVGLGRGNYGYTF. For the CDR3, the DNA is TGCAGCGTTGGCCTGGGCAGGGGTAACTATGGCTACACCTTC.